The rows below give T cell receptor beta chains drawn from one sample of a study of OX40 agonist ivuxolimab in advanced cancers. The repertoire was sequenced with immunoSEQ multiplex PCR; TCRdb's copy has only in-frame clones and lacks some. The table lists 13,000 or so clones, over 70% of them singletons. The sample in question was CD4+ or CD8+ T cells sorted from blood, obtained in a trial of the OX40 agonist ivuxolimab. These receptors came from an adult with an advanced solid tumor such as melanoma, head and neck, liver or kidney cancer. Both conserved end residues are trimmed from each CDR3. D genes are given only for firm matches. The listing skips clone size in some rows; elsewhere it reads once, few, many or a size class.

clone size,D gene,V gene,J gene,CDR3 protein
NA,NA,TRBV5-6,TRBJ2-2,ASSFRVGELF
NA,TRBD1,TRBV9,TRBJ1-3,ASGGDRSGNTIY
NA,TRBD2,TRBV11-3,TRBJ2-3,ASSPGLAGRTDTQY
NA,TRBD2,TRBV25-1,TRBJ2-1,ASSGLAGGNEQF
NA,NA,TRBV28,TRBJ2-1,ASSPRNLDEQF
NA,NA,TRBV29-1,TRBJ1-2,SAETDNYGYT
medium-sized,TRBD2,TRBV7-9,TRBJ2-3,ASSGLAGSTDTQY
NA,NA,TRBV6-1,TRBJ2-2,ASSEILWQENTGELF
medium-sized,NA,TRBV2,TRBJ1-1,ASSLGVYEAF
NA,TRBD1,TRBV6-5,TRBJ2-7,ASSYSRGREQY
few,TRBD1,TRBV27,TRBJ2-7,ASSLTGGPNEQY
once,NA,TRBV7-9,TRBJ1-6,ASSLSANNSPLH
NA,NA,TRBV10-3,TRBJ1-1,AISESVGVYTEAF
NA,TRBD1,TRBV7-2,TRBJ1-1,ASSRGTGNTEAF
few,TRBD2,TRBV10-3,TRBJ2-7,AISEPASGSLYEQY
NA,TRBD1,TRBV28,TRBJ2-1,ASRKEGGSPGGGEQF
NA,NA,TRBV7-9,TRBJ1-2,ASSLTGPNYGYT
NA,NA,TRBV27,TRBJ1-1,ASSQTVNTEAF
few,NA,TRBV28,TRBJ2-7,ASSLIRGVVGEQY
NA,TRBD2,TRBV9,TRBJ2-2,ASSLGLAGPQGGELF
NA,TRBD2,TRBV7-9,TRBJ2-1,ASSLQRTSEDEQF
NA,NA,TRBV28,TRBJ1-2,ASSSLREGGNYGYT
NA,TRBD1,TRBV4-3,TRBJ2-7,ASSHSMTGESYEQY
NA,NA,TRBV27,TRBJ2-5,ASSFSVRPQETQY
NA,TRBD2,TRBV10-3,TRBJ2-6,AISETHTSGRTGANVLT
NA,TRBD1,TRBV7-6,TRBJ2-1,ASSLESFRTGFINEQF
NA,NA,TRBV9,TRBJ1-3,ASSVDLSPGHSGNTIY
NA,TRBD1,TRBV9,TRBJ1-4,ASGPQTGELF
NA,TRBD2,TRBV10-2,TRBJ2-5,ASSEPGTSGVETQY
NA,NA,TRBV7-3,TRBJ2-2,ASSLRRDYTGELF
NA,NA,TRBV11-2,TRBJ2-3,ASSLIPGATDTQY
NA,NA,TRBV19,TRBJ1-1,ASSTGGAPNTEAF
NA,TRBD1,TRBV15,TRBJ2-7,ATSRRGVGTGVHEQY
NA,TRBD1,TRBV6-5,TRBJ2-1,ASSPGTGAYNEQF
NA,TRBD1,TRBV27,TRBJ1-1,ASSFDRGGANTEAF
once,NA,TRBV19,TRBJ1-5,ASSAGQGNQPQH
NA,TRBD1,TRBV28,TRBJ2-2,ASRSTGTGFTGELF
NA,TRBD2,TRBV18,TRBJ2-1,ASSPSKPGLAEPYNEQF
once,NA,TRBV4-3,TRBJ1-1,ASSPYSSHTEAF
NA,NA,TRBV19,TRBJ2-1,ASKQGLSYNEQF
NA,NA,TRBV7-9,TRBJ2-2,ASSLAGDNTGELF
hyperexpanded,NA,TRBV28,TRBJ1-2,ASSLGPDRPYGYT
NA,NA,TRBV5-6,TRBJ2-1,ASSFEQGINEQF
NA,NA,TRBV29-1,TRBJ2-3,SAGLVYPDTQY
NA,NA,TRBV7-2,TRBJ1-3,ASSFRDSSGNTIY
NA,TRBD1,TRBV13,TRBJ1-2,ASSLATPDRGSIRGYT